Following are 10 T cell receptor beta chains from one sample sequenced in a study of beta chain features in type 1 diabetes. Expressed TCRB transcripts were sequenced, since all the RNA that had been isolated was reverse transcribed. Assay: immunoSEQ multiplex PCR; the TCRdb copy retains only in-frame clones and omits some. The table shows some 150,000 clones, with roughly 9.3% occurring only once. Sample: central memory CD4+ T cells from blood. These receptors all stem from a woman in her forties in good health.

This clone has just a few counts. The CDR3 region is CASSPSGSGVPDTQYF. In DNA form, the CDR3 reads TGCGCCAGCAGCCCCTCGGGTAGCGGGGTTCCAGATACGCAGTATTTT. The chain employs TRBV4-3 and TRBJ2-3, with 8 bases identical to TRBD2. The CDR3 consists of 16 residues. The V gene end was trimmed by 4 bases and the J gene end by 4 bases; junction bases not matched to a gene: 10. The germline V gene has CDR1 LGHNA and CDR2 YSLEER.

This clone was seen a handful of times. The chain couples TRBV4-3 to TRBJ2-5; 10 bases agree with TRBD1. The DNA end is more similar to TRBJ2-7, so the J call may be wrong. Germline values: CDR1 LGHNA, CDR2 YSLEER. The CDR3 covers 14 residues. The CDR3 loop is CASSPDRGAYEQYF. The CDR3 bases are TGCGCCAGCAGCCCGGACAGGGGGGCTTACGAGCAGTACTTC.

For the CDR3, the DNA is TGTGCCAGCAGCTTAGAGCAAGCCGCAACTAATGAAAAACTGTTTTTT. Amino acids: CASSLEQAATNEKLFF. J is TRBJ1-4 and V is TRBV7-8; D remains ambiguous. Germline V gene data show CDR1 as SGHVS and CDR2 as FQNEAQ. Deletions cut 1 base from V and 0 bases from J, with 9 bases between. The CDR3 has 16 amino acids. Looking up the rest from reference TRBV7-8 and TRBJ1-4 gives the full variable domain: GAGVSQSPRYKVAKRGQDVALRCDPISGHVSLFWYQQALGQGPEFLTYFQNEAQLDKSGLPSDRFFAERPEGSVSTLKIQRTQQEDSAVYLCASSLEQAATNEKLFFGSGTQLSVL.

CDR3 amino acids: CASRTKGSTSIYF. Written as DNA, the CDR3 is TGTGCCAGCAGAACGAAGGGGTCGACGTCCATATATTTT. The gene calls are TRBV6-1 and TRBJ1-3, with a possible D match to TRBD1 (5 bases). In germline, CDR1 is MNHNS, CDR2 SASEGT. V shed 6 bases and J shed 11 bases, with 17 bases lying between them. The length of the CDR3 is 13 residues.

V usage is TRBV7-9 and J usage is TRBJ1-5, with TRBD1 as a possible D gene (6 bases). This CDR3 comprises 16 residues. V lost 2 bases and J lost 0, with 11 bases in between. Germline-derived CDR1 and CDR2 are SEHNR and FQNEAQ (reference sequence). The CDR3 nucleotides read TGTGCCAGCAGCTTAACACAGGGCTATAGCAATCAGCCCCAGCATTTT. Its translation is CASSLTQGYSNQPQHF.

This clone was found a few times. The chain employs TRBV10-3 and TRBJ2-1; 9 bases agree with TRBD2. This CDR3 spans 14 amino acids. Germline V gene data show CDR1 as ENHRY and CDR2 as SYGVKD. With V trimmed by 5 bases and J by 9 bases, 8 bases remained unmatched. Written as DNA, the CDR3 is TGTGCCATCAGTATTGAGCGGGGGGCGGGTGAGCAGTTCTTC. Residues: CAISIERGAGEQFF.

The chain joins TRBV2 to TRBJ2-3; D is undetermined. This CDR3 has 12 amino acids. CDR1 SNHLY and CDR2 FYNNEI come from the germline V gene. V was pared by 8 bases and J by 2 bases, with 8 bases between. CDR3 amino acids: CASFGATDTQYF. CDR3 in DNA: TGTGCCAGCTTCGGAGCCACAGATACGCAGTATTTT.

This clone has more than one count but fewer than ten. The chain joins TRBV7-9 to TRBJ2-2; D remains ambiguous. V was clipped by 5 bases and J by 4 bases, with 8 bases between them. The CDR3 contains 13 residues. Germline assignment: CDR1 SEHNR and CDR2 FQNEAQ (reference sequence). DNA of the CDR3: TGTGCCAGCAGCCCACGGTCCACCGGGGAGCTGTTTTTT. This codes for CASSPRSTGELFF.

This clone came up a few times. The gene calls are TRBV7-8 and TRBJ2-1; weak D call: TRBD1 (6 bases). This CDR3 has 13 amino acids. Germline V gene data show CDR1 as SGHVS and CDR2 as FQNEAQ. V lost 4 bases, J lost 8 bases, and 12 bases lay in between. The CDR3: CASSYREGDEQFF. CDR3 coding DNA: TGTGCCAGCAGCTACCGAGAGGGGGATGAGCAGTTCTTC.

The chain is built from TRBV15 and TRBJ1-2; tentative D call: TRBD1 (6 bases). V was shortened by 4 bases and J by 6 bases, with 9 bases between the two germline ends. The CDR3 loop spans 12 amino acids. Germline values: CDR1 LNHNV, CDR2 YYDKDF (reference sequence). The CDR3 is CATSINRDGYTF. The CDR3 DNA reads as TGTGCCACCAGCATCAACAGGGATGGCTACACCTTC.